Sequencing of this T cell receptor beta chain was carried out in a study of T cell repertoires in cytomegalovirus infection. The wider study: Public TCR beta signatures provided an indication of both CMV infection and a matching HLA type. Findings and caveats of the study: HLA-C-restricted CMV clonotypes gave the most frequent clonotype in two of eight donors. People with CMV and the relevant HLA were identified by cumulative public TCR beta family frequency.

As for this clonotype: The antigen is not known.

The V and J ends lost 5 bases and 0 bases respectively, with 5 bases between them. The CDR3 is 13 residues long. The germline gives CDR1 MNHEY, CDR2 SVGEGT. TCRdb fed the reads into MiXCR, producing one record per CDR3 protein. Of about 150,000 distinct CDR3 sequences listed, about a sixth are singletons. This chain joins TRBV6-2 or TRBV6-3 and TRBJ2-1; D not resolved. This clonotype originated in a human donor in good health (CMV status not recorded). Some clones in this sample may be carry-over from other donors' samples. Sequencing input: CD8+ T cells from PBMCs. In DNA, the CDR3 is TGTGCCAGCAGTCCGCGCTCCTACAATGAGCAGTTCTTC. Protein: CASSPRSYNEQFF.